This TCR beta chain was recovered during a study of regulatory T cells in long-lasting Graves disease. About the study: The study enrolled newly diagnosed Graves' patients on antithyroid drugs under 3 months.

Construction of the TCR beta libraries employed iRepertoire HTBI primers in conjunction with Arm-PCR of CDR3 regions. TCRdb recomputed calls from the multiplex PCR reads with MiXCR, one row per CDR3 protein. The sample consists of 450,000 to 600,000 distinct CDR3 sequences, around 15% of them appearing once. Germline V CDR1 and CDR2: SNHLY, FYNNEI. The CDR3 is 14 residues long. With 10 bases removed from V and 2 bases from J, the gap between germline ends came to 16 bases. The time point is: newly diagnosed GD, antithyroid drugs for less than 3 months. The TCR library used RNA extracted from PBMCs. At least ten counts were recorded for this clonotype. The sample was also reused in another study, on T cells in Graves' hyperthyroidism and ophthalmopathy. From that report: The study defined stable Graves' hyperthyroidism as no ophthalmopathy progression within 18 months.

The V gene is TRBV2, the J gene TRBJ2-3; D is possibly TRBD2 (5 bases). Sequencing was performed on peripheral blood mononuclear cells (PBMCs), taken at new diagnosis, from a patient treated with antithyroid drugs. The receptor was derived from a man aged 40-49 years with Graves disease. The CDR3 DNA reads TGTGCCACCAAAGAGAGGGAAATCACAGATACGCAGTATTTT. Its protein is CATKEREITDTQYF.